This T cell receptor beta chain was documented in a study of blood T cell repertoires in COVID-19. As for the study in general: Italy, Spain and the United States were the sources of the convalescent and acute COVID-19 samples. T cells, B-cell-depleted T cells, or PBMCs provided the cDNA or gDNA that served as material.

During active infection, Seattle patients enrolled and were then monitored through disease. Under the authors' procedure: Nucleated cell counts were estimated from reference gene primer amplification. TCRdb's copy holds only in-frame clones and misses some; the assay was immunoSEQ multiplex PCR. Clonal size and the V and J genes are those of that table, whereas D and trimming came from the DNA. The repertoire has roughly 280,000 clones, almost 90% of them found once; the top ten carry approximately 10%. What was sequenced was peripheral blood. The TCR originated in a woman in her twenties or thirties with COVID-19, enrolled during active disease.

The CDR3 region has the DNA TGTGCCTGGAGTGTCAGTGTGAACACTGAAGCTTTCTTT. Amino acids: CAWSVSVNTEAFF. The chain couples TRBV30 to TRBJ1-1; D gene uncertain. CDR1 is GTSNPN, CDR2 SVGIG, per germline (reference sequence). The CDR3 contains 13 residues. The V gene lost 0 bases and the J gene lost 0 bases, with 5 bases spanning the gap.